The 28 T cell receptor beta chains presented below share a single source sample, sequenced in a study of blood T cells in healthy people across ages. Primed by a sample-barcoded 5' primer and a J-beta primer mix, a second PCR proceeded for 7 to 11 cycles. One entry per CDR3 protein results from TCRdb running MiXCR on the 5' RACE reads. The table lists fewer than 900,000 distinct CDR3 sequences, roughly 43% of them singletons, with less than 25% in the top ten. Sequenced input: blood. Receptors originate from a woman aged 60-75 years in good health.

The chain links TRBV7-9 to TRBJ1-2; TRBD1 agrees at 9 bases. Unmatched junction bases numbered 2, after V lost 4 bases and J lost 8 bases. The CDR3 runs 12 residues. Germline V CDR1 and CDR2: SEHNR, FQNEAQ (reference sequence). This CDR3 is CASSWTGVGYTF. The CDR3 coding sequence is TGTGCCAGCAGCTGGACAGGGGTGGGCTACACCTTC.

This clonotype was recorded once. The J gene is TRBJ2-7, the V gene TRBV6-2 or TRBV6-3; D is undetermined. Germline assignment: CDR1 MNHEY and CDR2 SVGEGT. The CDR3 is 12 residues long. V dropped 9 bases and J dropped 7 bases, with 16 bases sitting between them. The CDR3 reads CASHRPNNEQYF. The CDR3, as DNA: TGTGCCAGTCACCGACCAAACAATGAGCAGTACTTC.

This clonotype was seen a handful of times. The rearrangement joins TRBV9 to TRBJ2-3; 9 bases agree with TRBD2. The junction had 7 bases not matched to a gene; V was cut back by 4 bases and J by 4 bases. CDR3 length: 15 amino acids. Looked up from germline, CDR1 is SGDLS and CDR2 is YYNGEE. CDR3 sequence (DNA): TGTGCCAGCAGCCCTTTAGCGGGAGTTCCAGATACGCAGTATTTT. It specifies CASSPLAGVPDTQYF.

The V and J genes are TRBV15 and TRBJ2-5; D not certain. The germline CDR1 and CDR2 sequences are LNHNV and YYDKDF (reference sequence). The ends were cut back, 1 base at V and 2 bases at J, with 11 bases in the middle. The CDR3 spans 15 residues. The CDR3 nucleotides are TGTGCCACCAGCAGAGGCCCGGACCTTCAAGAGACCCAGTACTTC. It yields the protein CATSRGPDLQETQYF.

The J gene is TRBJ2-7, the V gene TRBV6-2 or TRBV6-3; D is perhaps TRBD1 (6 bases). The germline V gene encodes CDR1 MNHEY and CDR2 SVGEGT. The CDR3 sequence is 16 residues long. V lost 2 bases to trimming and J lost 9 bases, with 23 bases between them. Here the CDR3 DNA reads TGTGCCAGCAGTTACAAGAGGGGGAACCTCCTTACGAGGCAGTACTTC. As protein: CASSYKRGNLLTRQYF.

This clonotype was found once. The chain carries TRBV6-5 and TRBJ2-3, with 7 bases aligning to TRBD2. In germline, CDR1 is MNHEY, CDR2 SVGAGI. With V trimmed by 1 base and J by 4 bases, 5 bases remained unmatched. The CDR3 has 15 residues. The CDR3 region has the DNA TGTGCCAGCAGTTACTTTGGACTAGAATCAGATACGCAGTATTTT. It yields the protein CASSYFGLESDTQYF.

The gene calls are TRBV6-1 and TRBJ1-1; 11 bases agree with TRBD1. J lost 6 bases, V lost 4 bases, and 4 bases had no gene match. The CDR3 extends over 14 amino acids. Germline V gene lookup returns CDR1 MNHNS and CDR2 SASEGT. The CDR3 coding sequence is TGTGCCAGCAGTGCGGCGGGACAGGGGGCTGAAGCTTTCTTT. Encoded protein: CASSAAGQGAEAFF.

This clonotype was seen only a few times. The rearrangement links TRBV20-1 to TRBJ1-4, with D possibly being TRBD1 (5 bases). The CDR3 sequence is 17 residues long. From germline, CDR1 is DFQATT and CDR2 SNEGSKA (reference sequence). The ends were cut back, 0 bases at V and 5 bases at J, with 19 bases in the middle. The DNA for the CDR3 is TGCAGTGCTAGAGATAGCTTAAGGGGATTAGCGAATGAAAAACTGTTTTTT. Its protein is CSARDSLRGLANEKLFF.

The chain couples TRBV20-1 to TRBJ2-1; 10 bases fit TRBD2. Trimming took 3 bases from V and 14 from J; bases not matched to a gene: 10. CDR1 is DFQATT, CDR2 SNEGSKA, per germline (reference sequence). The CDR3 contains 13 residues. The CDR3 DNA reads TGCAGTGCTAGGAGTCTAGCGGGAGTGTTGGAGTTCTTC. Translation gives CSARSLAGVLEFF.

The chain links TRBV9 to TRBJ1-2; D uncertain. V shed 5 bases and J shed 2 bases, with 13 bases lying between them. Looked up from germline, CDR1 is SGDLS and CDR2 is YYNGEE. The CDR3 totals 14 residues. This chain's CDR3 is CASSPVDGNYGYTF. In DNA form, the CDR3 reads TGTGCCAGCAGTCCAGTTGACGGCAACTATGGCTACACCTTC.

The rearrangement uses TRBV6-1 and TRBJ2-7, with 7 bases fitting TRBD1. The J call may be mistaken, given a closer DNA end match to TRBJ2-5. Germline V gives CDR1 MNHNS, CDR2 SASEGT. The CDR3 spans 18 residues. The CDR3 here is CASSPRLPPIQGRETQYF. DNA of the CDR3: TGTGCCAGCAGTCCCAGGCTACCTCCTATACAGGGGAGAGAGACCCAGTACTTC.

About this clonotype itself: It is likely a read error: a sequence one base away is far more abundant. The chain combines TRBV7-3 with TRBJ1-2; D not certain. CDR3 length equals 13 residues. Germline values: CDR1 SGHTA, CDR2 FQGTGA. CDR3 amino acids: CAGSPDGNYGYTF. The DNA of the CDR3 is TGTGCCGGCAGCCCGGACGGAAACTATGGCTACACCTTC.

The gene calls are TRBV6-5 and TRBJ2-4; weak D call: TRBD1 (5 bases). The J call may be mistaken, given a closer DNA end match to TRBJ2-7. Per germline, CDR1 MNHEY and CDR2 SVGAGI. The CDR3 runs 12 residues. The CDR3 DNA reads as TGTGCCAGCAGCTCCAGGGTGTTCGAGCAGTACTTC. It codes for CASSSRVFEQYF.

The J gene is TRBJ2-1, the V gene TRBV29-1; 7 bases line up with TRBD2. V lost 6 bases, J lost 2 bases, and 7 bases stayed unmatched. Looked up from germline, CDR1 is SQVTM and CDR2 is ANQGSEA. This CDR3 is built from 14 residues. The CDR3 region has the DNA TGCAGCGTCGATCGGCGGGAGCCCTACAATGAGCAGTTCTTC. It codes for CSVDRREPYNEQFF.

The rearrangement uses TRBV14 and TRBJ1-1; D remains ambiguous. The CDR3 is 13 amino acids. Trimming took off 0 bases at V and 5 bases at J, with 7 bases between the two ends. Germline V lookup: CDR1 SGHDN, CDR2 FVKESK. In DNA form, the CDR3 reads TGTGCCAGCAGCCAAGAAGCGTGGACTGAAGCTTTCTTT. Translating it yields CASSQEAWTEAFF.

J is TRBJ1-2 and V is TRBV7-9, with D possibly matching TRBD1 (5 bases). The CDR3 consists of 14 residues. The germline V and J ends were trimmed by 5 bases and 4 bases, with 14 bases remaining between them. Germline V lookup: CDR1 SEHNR, CDR2 FQNEAQ (reference sequence). CDR3 in DNA: TGTGCCAGCAGCGCGGGGGAGGGCGCCTATGGCTACACCTTC. Its protein is CASSAGEGAYGYTF.

The V call is TRBV7-9, the J call TRBJ2-3, with 9 bases aligning to TRBD1. Germline V gene sequence: CDR1 SEHNR, CDR2 FQNEAQ (reference sequence). Trimming took 3 bases from V and 11 from J; bases not matched to a gene: 9. This CDR3 contains 14 residues. As DNA, the CDR3 is TGTGCCAGCAGCTTCCGGGACAGGGAACCCATGCAGTATTTT. This codes for CASSFRDREPMQYF.

V and J are TRBV7-8 and TRBJ2-1; 9 nucleotides line up with TRBD2. Germline V gene lookup returns CDR1 SGHVS and CDR2 FQNEAQ. V trimming: 1 base; J trimming: 9 bases; junction bases outside the gene matches: 4. The CDR3 has 14 residues. In DNA, the CDR3 is TGTGCCAGCAGCTTAGTACTAGCGGGTACTGAGCAGTTCTTC. It translates to CASSLVLAGTEQFF.

The gene calls are TRBV12-3 or TRBV12-4 and TRBJ1-1; 7 bases agree with TRBD1. The J segment lost 11 bases and the V segment lost 6 bases, leaving 15 bases of the junction unmatched. The CDR3 extends over 14 amino acids. The chain's CDR3 is CASSHRGHSSGAFF. CDR3 bases: TGTGCCAGCAGCCACAGGGGCCACTCGTCAGGGGCTTTCTTT.

This clonotype was counted at least ten times. The chain combines TRBV5-1 with TRBJ2-5; the match to TRBD1 covers 9 bases. Trimming removed 4 bases from V and 3 bases from J; junction bases left unmatched: 1. From germline, CDR1 is SGHRS and CDR2 YFSETQ. The CDR3 loop spans 13 amino acids. CDR3 region: CASSRQGEETQYF. CDR3 DNA: TGCGCCAGCAGCAGACAGGGGGAAGAGACCCAGTACTTC.

The genes are TRBV20-1 and TRBJ2-3; no reliable D call. The CDR3 contains 15 residues. Looked up from germline, CDR1 is DFQATT and CDR2 is SNEGSKA (reference sequence). The CDR3 loop reads CGGVGVPTSTDTQYF. CDR3 nucleotide sequence: TGCGGTGGAGTTGGCGTGCCAACTAGCACAGATACGCAGTATTTT.

The chain is built from TRBV20-1 and TRBJ2-7; 8 bases agree with TRBD2. CDR1 and CDR2 from the germline V gene are DFQATT and SNEGSKA (reference sequence). This CDR3 spans 16 amino acids. After removal of 0 bases from V and 7 bases from J, the junction contained 14 bases not matched to a gene. The CDR3 nucleotides read TGCAGTGCTAGAGATGGGGTAGCGGGGTACGACAATGAGCAGTACTTC. Translating gives CSARDGVAGYDNEQYF.

This clonotype has more than one count but fewer than ten. The V call is TRBV6-2 or TRBV6-3, the J call TRBJ1-5; D unresolved. The CDR3 runs to 12 residues. Germline V gene sequence: CDR1 MNHEY, CDR2 SVGEGT. With 6 bases removed from V and 7 bases from J, the gap between germline ends came to 10 bases. The CDR3 DNA follows: TGTGCCAGCAGCCGGGCTCAGCAGCCCCAGCATTTT. This codes for CASSRAQQPQHF.

The chain couples TRBV7-3 to TRBJ2-2, with unresolved D. This CDR3 has 14 residues. Trimming removed 3 bases at V and 1 base at J, with 6 bases between. Per the germline V gene, CDR1 is SGHTA and CDR2 is FQGTGA. The CDR3 region is CASSLWGNTGELFF. The CDR3 DNA reads TGTGCCAGCAGCTTGTGGGGGAACACCGGGGAGCTGTTTTTT.

V and J are TRBV5-1 and TRBJ2-7, with 10 bases fitting TRBD2. After removal of 0 bases from V and 7 bases from J, the junction contained 10 bases not matched to a gene. In germline, CDR1 is SGHRS, CDR2 YFSETQ. CDR3 length: 16 amino acids. CDR3 sequence (DNA): TGCGCCAGCAGCTTGGAGGCTAGCGGGAGTGTTACTGAGCAGTACTTC. It encodes CASSLEASGSVTEQYF.

V and J are TRBV7-9 and TRBJ1-2, with 7 bases lining up with TRBD1. V shed 11 bases and J 7 bases; nucleotides not matched to a gene: 16. Germline V lookup: CDR1 SEHNR, CDR2 FQNEAQ (reference sequence). The length of the CDR3 is 14 residues. Written as DNA, the CDR3 is TGTGCCTGTCACAGGGGACCAGAGGTCGGTGGCTACACCTTC. Translated: CACHRGPEVGGYTF.

The CDR3 DNA reads as TGTGCCATCACAGCGGACCCGGGGACAGGGAGGAATGAGCAGTTCTTC. This translates into CAITADPGTGRNEQFF. The chain carries TRBV10-3 and TRBJ2-1; TRBD1 agrees at 9 bases. This CDR3 contains 16 residues. The V gene end was trimmed by 7 bases and the J gene end by 7 bases; junction bases not matched to a gene: 14. In germline, CDR1 is ENHRY, CDR2 SYGVKD.

In its sample, this clonotype was seen once. A much larger clonotype is one base distant, so this may be a read error. The J gene is TRBJ2-1, the V gene TRBV11-2, with a tentative D call TRBD2 (6 bases). Germline V CDR1 and CDR2: SGHAT, FQNNGV. V shed 3 bases and J shed 13 bases, with 16 bases lying between them. The CDR3 is 13 residues long. CDR3 sequence reads: CASSLDPSATQFF. Written as DNA, the CDR3 is TGTGCCAGCAGCTTGGATCCTAGCGCGACCCAGTTCTTC.